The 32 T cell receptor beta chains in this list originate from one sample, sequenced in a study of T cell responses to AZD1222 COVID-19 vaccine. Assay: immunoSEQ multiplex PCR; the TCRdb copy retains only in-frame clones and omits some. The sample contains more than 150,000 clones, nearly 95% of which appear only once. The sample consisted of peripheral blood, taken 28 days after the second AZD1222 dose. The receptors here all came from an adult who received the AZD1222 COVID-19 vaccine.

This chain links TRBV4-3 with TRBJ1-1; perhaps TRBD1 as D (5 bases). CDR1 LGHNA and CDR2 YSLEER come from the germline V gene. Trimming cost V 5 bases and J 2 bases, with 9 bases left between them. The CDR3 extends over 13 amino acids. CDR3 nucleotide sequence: TGCGCCAGCAGCTACCAGGGAAACACTGAAGCTTTCTTT. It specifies CASSYQGNTEAFF.

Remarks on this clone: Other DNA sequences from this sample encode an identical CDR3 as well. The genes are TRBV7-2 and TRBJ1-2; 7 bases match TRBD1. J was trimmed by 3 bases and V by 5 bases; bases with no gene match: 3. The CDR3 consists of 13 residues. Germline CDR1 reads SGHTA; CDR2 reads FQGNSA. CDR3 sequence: CASSLGQHYGYTF. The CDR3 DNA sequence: TGTGCCAGCAGCCTGGGACAGCACTATGGCTACACCTTC.

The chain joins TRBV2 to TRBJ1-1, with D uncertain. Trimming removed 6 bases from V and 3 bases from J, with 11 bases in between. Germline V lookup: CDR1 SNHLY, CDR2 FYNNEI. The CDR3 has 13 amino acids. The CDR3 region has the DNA TGTGCCAGCAGCCCCACATTTTACACTGAAGCTTTCTTT. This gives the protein CASSPTFYTEAFF.

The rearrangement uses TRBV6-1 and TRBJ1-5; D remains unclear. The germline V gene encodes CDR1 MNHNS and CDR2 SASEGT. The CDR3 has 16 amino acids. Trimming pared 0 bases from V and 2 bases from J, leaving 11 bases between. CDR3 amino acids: CASSEARGIGNQPQHF. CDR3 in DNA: TGTGCCAGCAGTGAAGCGCGGGGAATAGGCAATCAGCCCCAGCATTTT.

CDR3 amino acids: CASSWTSGLNNEQFF. In nucleotides, the CDR3 is TGTGCCAGCAGCTGGACTAGCGGCTTAAACAATGAGCAGTTCTTC. V is TRBV7-8 and J is TRBJ2-1; TRBD2 aligns across 10 bases. With V trimmed by 4 bases and J by 5 bases, 5 bases remained unmatched. In germline, CDR1 is SGHVS, CDR2 FQNEAQ. This CDR3 spans 15 amino acids.

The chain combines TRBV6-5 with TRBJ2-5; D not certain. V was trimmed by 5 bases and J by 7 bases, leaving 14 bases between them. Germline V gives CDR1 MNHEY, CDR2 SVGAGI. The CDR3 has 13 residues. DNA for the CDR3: TGTGCCAGCAGTATTGGGGTTTTGGGGACCCAGTACTTC. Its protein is CASSIGVLGTQYF.

CDR3 in amino acids: CASSLGVGQGVYEQYF. The CDR3 coding sequence is TGTGCCAGCAGCTTGGGAGTGGGACAGGGGGTTTACGAGCAGTACTTC. The rearrangement joins TRBV5-8 to TRBJ2-7; 11 nucleotides align to TRBD1. There are 16 residues in the CDR3. V lost 0 bases to trimming and J lost 4 bases; unmatched junction nucleotides: 6. Germline V gene sequence: CDR1 SGHTS, CDR2 YDEGEE.

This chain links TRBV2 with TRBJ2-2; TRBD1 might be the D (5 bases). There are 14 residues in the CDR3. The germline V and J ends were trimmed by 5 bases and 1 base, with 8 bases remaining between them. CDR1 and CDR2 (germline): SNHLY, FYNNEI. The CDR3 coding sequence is TGTGCCAGCAGTCTGACAGAGAACACCGGGGAGCTGTTTTTT. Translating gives CASSLTENTGELFF. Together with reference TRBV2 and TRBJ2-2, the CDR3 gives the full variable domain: EPEVTQTPSHQVTQMGQEVILRCVPISNHLYFYWYRQILGQKVEFLVSFYNNEISEKSEIFDDQFSVERPDGSNFTLKIRSTKLEDSAMYFCASSLTENTGELFFGEGSRLTVL.

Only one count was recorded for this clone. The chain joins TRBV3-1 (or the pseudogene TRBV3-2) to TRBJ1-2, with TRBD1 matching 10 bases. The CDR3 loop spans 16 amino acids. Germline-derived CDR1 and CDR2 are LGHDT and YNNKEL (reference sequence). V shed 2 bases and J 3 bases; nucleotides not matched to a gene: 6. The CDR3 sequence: CASSQPKTGGYYGYTF. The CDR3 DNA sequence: TGTGCCAGCAGCCAACCCAAGACAGGGGGCTACTATGGCTACACCTTC.

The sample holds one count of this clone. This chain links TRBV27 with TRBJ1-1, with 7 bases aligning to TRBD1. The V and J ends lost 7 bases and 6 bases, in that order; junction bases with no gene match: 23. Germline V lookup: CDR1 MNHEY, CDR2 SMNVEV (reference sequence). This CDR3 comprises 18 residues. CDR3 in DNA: TGTGCCAGCACCAACGGGGGCCTACAAAGGGGGCTGGTGGCTGAAGCTTTCTTT. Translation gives CASTNGGLQRGLVAEAFF.

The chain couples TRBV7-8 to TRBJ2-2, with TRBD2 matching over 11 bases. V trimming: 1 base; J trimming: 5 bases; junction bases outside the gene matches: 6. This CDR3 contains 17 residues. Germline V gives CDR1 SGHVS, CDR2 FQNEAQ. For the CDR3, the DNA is TGTGCCAGCAGCTTAGTGGGGACTAGCGGTCGGACCGGGGAGCTGTTTTTT. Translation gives CASSLVGTSGRTGELFF.

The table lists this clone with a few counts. CDR3 coding DNA: TGTGCCAGCAGCTCAGACAGGGTTCGGGAGCAGTACTTC. Translating gives CASSSDRVREQYF. The chain recombines TRBV2 with TRBJ2-7, with 7 bases fitting TRBD1. Per the germline V gene, CDR1 is SNHLY and CDR2 is FYNNEI. This CDR3 spans 13 amino acids. V shed 6 bases, J shed 7 bases, and the junction held 9 bases outside the gene matches.

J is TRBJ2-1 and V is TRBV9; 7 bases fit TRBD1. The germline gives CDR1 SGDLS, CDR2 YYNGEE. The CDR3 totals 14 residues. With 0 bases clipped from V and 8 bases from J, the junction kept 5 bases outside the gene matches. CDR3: CASSVVATGDEQFF. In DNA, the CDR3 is TGTGCCAGCAGCGTAGTGGCAACAGGGGATGAGCAGTTCTTC.

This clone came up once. CDR3 protein: CAWSAGVTNEKLFF. In nucleotides, the CDR3 is TGTGCCTGGAGTGCGGGGGTTACTAATGAAAAACTGTTTTTT. The chain is built from TRBV30 and TRBJ1-4; possible D gene TRBD1, 5 bases. Trimming stripped 1 base from V and 2 bases from J, with 8 bases between. The length of the CDR3 is 14 residues. The germline V gene encodes CDR1 GTSNPN and CDR2 SVGIG (reference sequence).

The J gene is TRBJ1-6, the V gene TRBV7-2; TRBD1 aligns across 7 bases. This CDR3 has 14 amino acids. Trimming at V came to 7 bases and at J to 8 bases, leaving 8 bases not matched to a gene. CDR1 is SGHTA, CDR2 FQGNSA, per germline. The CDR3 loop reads CASIIRQGHSPLHF. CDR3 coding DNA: TGTGCCAGCATCATAAGACAGGGCCATTCACCCCTCCACTTT. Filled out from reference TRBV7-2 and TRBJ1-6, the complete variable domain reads GAGVSQSPSNKVTEKGKDVELRCDPISGHTALYWYRQSLGQGLEFLIYFQGNSAPDKSGLPSDRFSAERTGGSVSTLTIQRTQQEDSAVYLCASIIRQGHSPLHFGNGTRLTVT.

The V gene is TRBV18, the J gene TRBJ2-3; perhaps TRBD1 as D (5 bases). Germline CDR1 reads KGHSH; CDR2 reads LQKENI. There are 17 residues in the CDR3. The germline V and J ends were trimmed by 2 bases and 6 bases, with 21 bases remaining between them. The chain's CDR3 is CASSPGAGPYEADTQYF. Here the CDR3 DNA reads TGTGCCAGCTCACCAGGCGCAGGGCCGTACGAGGCTGATACGCAGTATTTT.

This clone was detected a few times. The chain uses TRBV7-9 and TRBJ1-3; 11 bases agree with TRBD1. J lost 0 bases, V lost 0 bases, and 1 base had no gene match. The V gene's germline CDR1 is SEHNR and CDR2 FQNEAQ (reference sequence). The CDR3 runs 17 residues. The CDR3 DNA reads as TGTGCCAGCAGCTTAGCGGGACAGGGGGGCTCTGGAAACACCATATATTTT. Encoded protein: CASSLAGQGGSGNTIYF.

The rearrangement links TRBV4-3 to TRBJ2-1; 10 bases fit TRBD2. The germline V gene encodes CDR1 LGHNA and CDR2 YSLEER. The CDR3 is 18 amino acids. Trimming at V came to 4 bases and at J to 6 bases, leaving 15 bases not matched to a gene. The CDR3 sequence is CASSPDGTSVGPSNEQFF. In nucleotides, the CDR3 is TGCGCCAGCAGCCCTGACGGGACTAGCGTAGGGCCGAGCAATGAGCAGTTCTTC.

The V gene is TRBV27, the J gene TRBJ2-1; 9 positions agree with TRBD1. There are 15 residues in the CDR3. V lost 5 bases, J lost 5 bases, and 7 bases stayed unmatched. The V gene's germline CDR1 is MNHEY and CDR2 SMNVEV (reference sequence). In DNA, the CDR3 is TGTGCCAGCAGTCCGAGGGACAGGGCGAACAATGAGCAGTTCTTC. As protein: CASSPRDRANNEQFF.

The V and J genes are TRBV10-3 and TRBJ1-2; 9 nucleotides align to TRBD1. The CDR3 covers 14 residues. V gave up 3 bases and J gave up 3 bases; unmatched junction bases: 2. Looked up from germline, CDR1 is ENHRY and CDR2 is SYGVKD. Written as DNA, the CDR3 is TGTGCCATCAGTGAACAGGGGGCAGACTATGGCTACACCTTC. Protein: CAISEQGADYGYTF.

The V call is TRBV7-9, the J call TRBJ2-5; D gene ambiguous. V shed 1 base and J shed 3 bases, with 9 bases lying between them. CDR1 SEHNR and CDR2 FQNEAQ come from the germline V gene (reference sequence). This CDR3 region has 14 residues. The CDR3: CASSLGSGEETQYF. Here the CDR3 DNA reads TGTGCCAGCAGCTTAGGGTCTGGGGAAGAGACCCAGTACTTC.

The CDR3 region is CASSQDLWDRQETQYF. The CDR3 DNA follows: TGCGCCAGCAGCCAAGATCTCTGGGACAGACAAGAGACCCAGTACTTC. The chain has TRBV4-3 and TRBJ2-5, with 7 positions matching TRBD1. V trimming: 0 bases; J trimming: 2 bases; junction bases outside the gene matches: 6. The CDR3 has 16 amino acids. Germline lookup yields CDR1 LGHNA and CDR2 YSLEER.

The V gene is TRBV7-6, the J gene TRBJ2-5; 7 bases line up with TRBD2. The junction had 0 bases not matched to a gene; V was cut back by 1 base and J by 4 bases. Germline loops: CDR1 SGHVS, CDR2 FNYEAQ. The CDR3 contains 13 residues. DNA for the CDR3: TGTGCCAGCAGCTTAGGGGGGGGAGAGACCCAGTACTTC. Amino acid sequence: CASSLGGGETQYF.

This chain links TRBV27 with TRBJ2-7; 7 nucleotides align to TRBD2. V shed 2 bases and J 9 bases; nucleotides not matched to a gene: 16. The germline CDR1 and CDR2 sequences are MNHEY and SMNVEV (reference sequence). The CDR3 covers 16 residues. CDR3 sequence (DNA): TGTGCCAGCAGTTTAGCTGGGCCGGGTCTGGGCGGGGGGCAGTACTTC. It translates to CASSLAGPGLGGGQYF.

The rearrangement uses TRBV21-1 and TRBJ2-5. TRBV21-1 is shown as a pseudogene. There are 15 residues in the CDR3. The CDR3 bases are TGTGCCAGCAGCACCCGGGACCGTCAGATGGAGACCCAGTACTTC. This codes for CASSTRDRQMETQYF.

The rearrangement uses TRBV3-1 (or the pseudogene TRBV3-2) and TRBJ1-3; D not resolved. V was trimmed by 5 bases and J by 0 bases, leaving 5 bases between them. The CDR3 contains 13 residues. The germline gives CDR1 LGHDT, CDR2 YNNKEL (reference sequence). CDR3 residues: CASSGRSGNTIYF. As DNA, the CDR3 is TGTGCCAGCAGCGGGCGCTCTGGAAACACCATATATTTT.

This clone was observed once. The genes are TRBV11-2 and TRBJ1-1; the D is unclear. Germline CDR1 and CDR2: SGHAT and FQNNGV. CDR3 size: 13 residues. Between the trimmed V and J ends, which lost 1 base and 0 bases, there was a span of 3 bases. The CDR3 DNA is TGTGCCAGCAGCTTAGGCGTGAACACTGAAGCTTTCTTT. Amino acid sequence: CASSLGVNTEAFF.

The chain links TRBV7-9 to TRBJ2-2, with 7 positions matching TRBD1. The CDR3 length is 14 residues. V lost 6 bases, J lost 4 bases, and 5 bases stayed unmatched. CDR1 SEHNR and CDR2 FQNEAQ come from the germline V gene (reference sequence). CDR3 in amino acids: CASRPGQPTGELFF. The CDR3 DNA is TGTGCCAGCAGGCCGGGACAGCCCACCGGGGAGCTGTTTTTT.

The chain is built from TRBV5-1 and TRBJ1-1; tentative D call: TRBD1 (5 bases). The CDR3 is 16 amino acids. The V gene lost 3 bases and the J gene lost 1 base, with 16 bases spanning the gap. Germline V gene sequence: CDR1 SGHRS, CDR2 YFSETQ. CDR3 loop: CASSSYPGLPNTEAFF. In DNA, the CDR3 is TGCGCCAGCAGCTCCTATCCGGGACTTCCGAACACTGAAGCTTTCTTT.

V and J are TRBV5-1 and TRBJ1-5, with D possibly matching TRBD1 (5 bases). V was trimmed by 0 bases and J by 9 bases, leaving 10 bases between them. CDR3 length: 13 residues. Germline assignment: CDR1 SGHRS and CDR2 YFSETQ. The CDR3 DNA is TGCGCCAGCAGCTTGGCAGGGTTAGGGCCCCAGCATTTT. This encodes CASSLAGLGPQHF.

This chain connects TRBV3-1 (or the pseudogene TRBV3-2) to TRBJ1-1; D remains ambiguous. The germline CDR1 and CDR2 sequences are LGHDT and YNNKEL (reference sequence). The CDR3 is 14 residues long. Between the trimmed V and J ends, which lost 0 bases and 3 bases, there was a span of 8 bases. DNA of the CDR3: TGTGCCAGCAGCCAAGATGACCAGTACACTGAAGCTTTCTTT. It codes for CASSQDDQYTEAFF.

CDR3 nucleotide sequence: TGTGCCAGCAGTTATTACGGCAGGTCGGGACAGCCCCAGCATTTT. Translation: CASSYYGRSGQPQHF. The rearrangement uses TRBV6-2 or TRBV6-3 and TRBJ1-5; D uncertain. V lost 3 bases and J lost 7, with 16 bases in between. This CDR3 contains 15 residues. The germline CDR1 and CDR2 sequences are MNHEY and SVGEGT.